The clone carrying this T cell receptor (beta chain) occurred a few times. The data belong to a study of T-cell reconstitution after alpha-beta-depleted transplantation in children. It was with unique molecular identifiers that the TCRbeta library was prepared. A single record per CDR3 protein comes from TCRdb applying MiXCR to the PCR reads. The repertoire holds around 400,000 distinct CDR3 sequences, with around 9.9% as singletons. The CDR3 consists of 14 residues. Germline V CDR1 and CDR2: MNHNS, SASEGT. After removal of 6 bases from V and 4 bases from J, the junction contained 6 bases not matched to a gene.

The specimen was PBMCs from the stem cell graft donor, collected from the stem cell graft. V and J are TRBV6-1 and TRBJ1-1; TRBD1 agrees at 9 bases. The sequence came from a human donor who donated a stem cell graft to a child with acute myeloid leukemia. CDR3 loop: CASRLTGGITEAFF. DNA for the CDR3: TGTGCCAGCAGATTGACAGGGGGGATCACTGAAGCTTTCTTT.